The entry below gives a single T cell receptor (beta chain) sequence along with its context. The antigen is not known. Primers for the PCR totalled 60 Vbeta and 13 Jbeta. Sequenced by immunoSEQ multiplex PCR; TCRdb stores in-frame clones only, minus some. The sample holds approximately 100,000 clones, 77% seen once. Trimming took off 6 bases at V and 4 bases at J, with 13 bases between the two ends. The CDR3 has 12 amino acids. The germline V gene has CDR1 SQVTM and CDR2 ANQGSEA. This entry belongs to a study of cytomegalovirus exposure and HLA in healthy donors. General study points: In a later analysis, productive TCRs from donors in an Asian-associated ancestry cluster reportedly carried fewer N-insertions than the cohort mean. Presence/absence analyses supposed approximately even sequencing depth among donors. In a later analysis, HLA-C alleles had the fewest associated TCRs, DRB1 alleles the most. Some TCR beta chains (roughly 150 of them) were listed as cytomegalovirus-associated.

The genes are TRBV29-1 and TRBJ2-7, with D tentatively TRBD2 (5 bases). The origin of this receptor is a woman in her forties in good health and CMV-seronegative. Sample: PBMCs. The CDR3 DNA reads as TGCAGCGTCCGATCTAGCTGGTACGAGCAGTACTTC. Protein: CSVRSSWYEQYF.